This TCR beta chain came from a study of shared clonotypes between healthy human individuals. Overall study results and limits: All-four-donor shared clonotypes had higher generation probabilities than non-shared clonotypes did.

Generated by immunoSEQ multiplex PCR, the TCRdb table keeps only in-frame clones and is missing some. There are 640,000 or so clones in the sample; about two thirds occur only once, and roughly 1.8% lies in the top ten. On this clone itself: Antigen specificity is unknown.

Germline loops: CDR1 LNHDA, CDR2 SQIVND (reference sequence). The CDR3 is 13 amino acids. V dropped 7 bases and J dropped 6 bases, with 16 bases sitting between them. Recent vaccinations or acute infections were absent in the healthy HIV-negative adult donors. Caucasian adults living in Nashville, Tennessee, provided all samples. Material: memory CD4+ T cells sorted from blood. Subset meaning: CD45RA-negative fraction. The receptor was isolated from a woman between 25 and 40 years old in good health. The chain links TRBV19 to TRBJ2-7, with TRBD2 as a possible D gene (5 bases). The CDR3 sequence is CASTLPGVREQYF. The CDR3 bases are TGTGCCAGTACCCTGCCCGGGGTGCGCGAGCAGTACTTC.